Included here is one T cell receptor beta chain sequence, with context. This specimen belongs to a study of blood T cell repertoires in COVID-19. Generated by immunoSEQ multiplex PCR, the TCRdb table keeps only in-frame clones and is missing some. The data hold 250,000 to 350,000 clones, with 90% observed a single time. The V segment lost 8 bases and the J segment 0 bases; nucleotides outside the gene matches: 6. The CDR3 is 15 amino acids. Germline CDR1 is KGHSH and CDR2 is LQKENI. The sequenced sample was peripheral blood. J is TRBJ1-5 and V is TRBV18; 8 positions match TRBD1. The clonotype comes from a woman in her twenties or thirties with COVID-19, enrolled during active disease. This CDR3 is CASTMGQDSNQPQHF. The DNA of the CDR3 is TGTGCCAGCACAATGGGACAGGATAGCAATCAGCCCCAGCATTTT.